This T cell receptor beta chain was identified in a study of OX40 agonist ivuxolimab in advanced cancers. Study overall: A diagnosis of hepatocellular carcinoma, melanoma, renal cell or head and neck cancer was present in dose-escalation patients.

The table came from immunoSEQ multiplex PCR; TCRdb's copy has only in-frame clones and leaves some out. The table shows around 90,000 clones, with over 75% occurring only once. In this sample, this clone turned up once. The sequence was obtained from an adult with an advanced solid tumor such as melanoma, head and neck, liver or kidney cancer. Sequencing was performed on CD4+ or CD8+ T cells sorted from blood, taken in a trial of the OX40 agonist ivuxolimab.

The CDR3: CAWSPTRANSPLHF. CDR3 nucleotide sequence: TGTGCCTGGAGTCCAACAAGGGCTAATTCACCCCTCCACTTT. The V gene is TRBV30, the J gene TRBJ1-6; no definite D call. Per the germline V gene, CDR1 is GTSNPN and CDR2 is SVGIG (reference sequence). CDR3 size: 14 residues. The ends were cut back, 2 bases at V and 6 bases at J, with 11 bases in the middle.